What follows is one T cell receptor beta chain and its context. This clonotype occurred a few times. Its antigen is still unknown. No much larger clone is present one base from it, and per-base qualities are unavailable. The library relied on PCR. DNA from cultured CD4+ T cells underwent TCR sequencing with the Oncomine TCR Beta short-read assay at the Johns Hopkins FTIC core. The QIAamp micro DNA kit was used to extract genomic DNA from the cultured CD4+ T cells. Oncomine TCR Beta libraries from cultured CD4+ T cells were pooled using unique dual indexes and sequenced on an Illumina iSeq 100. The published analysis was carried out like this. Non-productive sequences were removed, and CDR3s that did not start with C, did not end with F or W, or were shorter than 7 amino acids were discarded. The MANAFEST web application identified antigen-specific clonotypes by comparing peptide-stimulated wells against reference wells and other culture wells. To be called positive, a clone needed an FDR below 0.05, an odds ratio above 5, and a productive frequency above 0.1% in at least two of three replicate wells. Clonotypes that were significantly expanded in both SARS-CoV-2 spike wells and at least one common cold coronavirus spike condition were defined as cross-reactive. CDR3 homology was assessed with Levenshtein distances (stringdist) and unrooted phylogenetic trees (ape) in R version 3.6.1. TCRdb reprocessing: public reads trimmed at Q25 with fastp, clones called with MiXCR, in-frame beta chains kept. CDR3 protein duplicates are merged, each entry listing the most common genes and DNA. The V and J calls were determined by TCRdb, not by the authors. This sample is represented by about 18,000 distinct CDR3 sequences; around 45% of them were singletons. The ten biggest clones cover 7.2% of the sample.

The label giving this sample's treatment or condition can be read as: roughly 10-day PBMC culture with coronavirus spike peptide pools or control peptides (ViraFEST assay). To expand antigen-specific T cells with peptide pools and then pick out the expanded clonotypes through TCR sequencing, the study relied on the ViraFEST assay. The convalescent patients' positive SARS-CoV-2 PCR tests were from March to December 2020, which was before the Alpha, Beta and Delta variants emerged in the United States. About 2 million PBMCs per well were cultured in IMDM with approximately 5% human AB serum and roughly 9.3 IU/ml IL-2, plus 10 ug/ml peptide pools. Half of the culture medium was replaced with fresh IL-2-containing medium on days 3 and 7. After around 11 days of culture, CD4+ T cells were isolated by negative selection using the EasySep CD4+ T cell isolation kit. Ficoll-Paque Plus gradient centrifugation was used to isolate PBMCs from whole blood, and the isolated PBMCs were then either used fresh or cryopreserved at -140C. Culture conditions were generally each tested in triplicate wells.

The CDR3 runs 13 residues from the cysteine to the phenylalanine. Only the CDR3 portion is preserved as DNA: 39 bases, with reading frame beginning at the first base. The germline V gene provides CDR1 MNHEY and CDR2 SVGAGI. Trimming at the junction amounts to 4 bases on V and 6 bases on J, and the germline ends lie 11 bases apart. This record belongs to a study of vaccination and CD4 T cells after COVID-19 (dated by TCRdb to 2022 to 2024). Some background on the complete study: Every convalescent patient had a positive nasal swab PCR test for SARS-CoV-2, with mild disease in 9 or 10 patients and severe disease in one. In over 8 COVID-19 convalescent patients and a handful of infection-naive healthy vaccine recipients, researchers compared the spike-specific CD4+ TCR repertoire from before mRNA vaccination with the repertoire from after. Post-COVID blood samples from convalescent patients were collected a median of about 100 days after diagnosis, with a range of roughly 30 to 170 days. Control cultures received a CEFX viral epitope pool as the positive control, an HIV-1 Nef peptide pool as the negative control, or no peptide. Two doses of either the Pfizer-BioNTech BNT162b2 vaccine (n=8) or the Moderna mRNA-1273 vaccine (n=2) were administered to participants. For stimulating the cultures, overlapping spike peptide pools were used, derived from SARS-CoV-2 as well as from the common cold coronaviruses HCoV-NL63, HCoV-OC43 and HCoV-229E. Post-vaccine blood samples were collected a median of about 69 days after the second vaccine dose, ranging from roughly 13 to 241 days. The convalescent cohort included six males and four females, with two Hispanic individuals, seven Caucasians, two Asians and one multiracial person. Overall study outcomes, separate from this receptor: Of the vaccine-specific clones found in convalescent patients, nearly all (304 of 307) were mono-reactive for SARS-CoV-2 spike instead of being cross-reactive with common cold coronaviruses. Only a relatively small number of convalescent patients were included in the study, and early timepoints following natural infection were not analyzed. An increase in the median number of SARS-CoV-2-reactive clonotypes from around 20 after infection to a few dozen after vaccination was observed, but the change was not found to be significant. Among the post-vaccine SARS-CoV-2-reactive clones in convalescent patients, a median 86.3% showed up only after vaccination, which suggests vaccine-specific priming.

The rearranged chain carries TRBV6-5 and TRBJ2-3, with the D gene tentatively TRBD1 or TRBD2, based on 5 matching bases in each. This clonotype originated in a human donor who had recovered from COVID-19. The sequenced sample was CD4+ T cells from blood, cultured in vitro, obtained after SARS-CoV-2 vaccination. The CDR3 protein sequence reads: CASSSLGVDTQYF. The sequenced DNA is TGTGCCAGCAGTTCCTTGGGGGTGGATACGCAGTATTTT.